These T cell receptor beta chains were read from a single sample in a study of beta chain features in type 1 diabetes. Some clones are missing from TCRdb's copy, which holds only in-frame ones; the method was immunoSEQ multiplex PCR. The sample lists 500,000 to 650,000 clones; 12% were seen once. The sequenced material came from naive CD4+ T cells from blood. The receptors shown here come from a young man with type 1 diabetes. CDR3s include the opening cysteine and the closing phenylalanine or tryptophan. The D gene is left open where the match is weak. Clone size is not always given. Where it is, it says once, few, many or a class for expanded clones.

clone size | J gene | V gene | D gene | CDR3 protein | CDR3 DNA
few | TRBJ1-1 | TRBV7-2 | TRBD1 | CASSSRTGGPEAFF | TGTGCCAGCAGTTCTAGGACAGGGGGACCTGAAGCTTTCTTT
NA | TRBJ2-1 | TRBV7-8 | NA | CASSLGSSAYNEQFF | TGTGCCAGCAGCTTAGGCTCTAGCGCTTACAATGAGCAGTTCTTC
NA | TRBJ1-2 | TRBV19 | NA | CASYRRGTNYGYTF | TGTGCCTCGTATAGGAGGGGAACTAACTATGGCTACACCTTC
few | TRBJ2-7 | TRBV2 | NA | CASSEQGTFYEQYF | TGTGCCAGCAGTGAACAGGGAACCTTCTACGAGCAGTACTTC
few | TRBJ1-2 | TRBV10-3 | TRBD1 | CASRQGPRGAYTF | TGTGCCAGCCGACAGGGTCCGCGAGGAGCCTACACCTTC
few | TRBJ2-3 | TRBV19 | TRBD2 | CASSIALAGADTQYF | TGTGCCAGTAGTATCGCCTTAGCGGGAGCAGATACGCAGTATTTT
NA | TRBJ1-2 | TRBV7-2 | NA | CASSFSTPGYGYTF | TGTGCCAGCAGCTTCTCCACCCCTGGCTATGGCTACACCTTC
NA | TRBJ2-7 | TRBV7-2 | TRBD1 | CASGILPGQAGYEQYF | TGTGCCAGCGGAATACTCCCGGGACAGGCCGGATACGAGCAGTACTTC
few | TRBJ2-5 | TRBV9 | NA | CASSADRGGETQYF | TGTGCCAGCAGCGCTGATAGGGGTGGGGAGACCCAGTACTTC
NA | TRBJ2-5 | TRBV30 | NA | CAWTGGSSMQETQYF | TGTGCCTGGACTGGGGGTTCGTCAATGCAAGAGACCCAGTACTTC
few | TRBJ2-5 | TRBV29-1 | NA | CSVEVGSPGETQYF | TGCAGCGTTGAGGTGGGTTCTCCTGGGGAGACCCAGTACTTC
NA | TRBJ2-5 | TRBV28 | TRBD1 | CASISAQGTQETQYF | TGTGCCAGCATCAGCGCACAGGGGACCCAAGAGACCCAGTACTTC
NA | TRBJ1-2 | TRBV5-1 | NA | CASSPINPGYGYTF | TGCGCCAGCAGCCCGATTAACCCTGGCTATGGCTACACCTTC
few | TRBJ2-4 | TRBV7-4 | NA | CASSPYLRVAKNIQYF | TGTGCCAGCAGCCCCTATTTGAGGGTAGCCAAAAACATTCAGTACTTC
few | TRBJ2-7 | TRBV10-3 | NA | CAISQGGVGYEQYF | TGTGCCATCAGCCAGGGGGGAGTCGGTTACGAGCAGTACTTC
NA | TRBJ1-3 | TRBV28 | TRBD1 | CASLPGGSGNTIYF | TGTGCCAGCCTTCCAGGGGGATCTGGAAACACCATATATTTT
few | TRBJ1-4 | TRBV5-6 | TRBD1 | CASSLGTGREKLFF | TGTGCCAGCAGCTTGGGGACAGGGCGCGAAAAACTGTTTTTT
NA | TRBJ1-5 | TRBV5-1 | NA | CASSPGTLNQPQHF | TGCGCCAGCAGCCCCGGGACACTTAATCAGCCCCAGCATTTT
few | TRBJ2-1 | TRBV11-2 | NA | CASSLANSYNEQFF | TGTGCCAGCAGCTTGGCCAACTCCTACAATGAGCAGTTCTTC
few | TRBJ2-2 | TRBV7-6 | TRBD1 | CASSLGQGVNTGELFF | TGTGCCAGCAGCTTAGGACAGGGGGTGAACACCGGGGAGCTGTTTTTT
few | TRBJ1-1 | TRBV19 | TRBD1 | CASSVGTVNTEAFF | TGTGCCAGTAGTGTCGGGACAGTTAACACTGAAGCTTTCTTT
few | TRBJ1-4 | TRBV29-1 | NA | CSVTQGAATNEKLFF | TGCAGCGTTACTCAGGGAGCTGCAACTAATGAAAAACTGTTTTTT
NA | TRBJ2-3 | TRBV11-2 | TRBD2 | CASSGSSGGPVGTDTQYF | TGTGCCAGCAGCGGTAGTAGCGGGGGGCCGGTGGGCACAGATACGCAGTATTTT
NA | TRBJ2-2 | TRBV4-1 | NA | CASSQEAGPPGELFF | TGCGCCAGCAGCCAAGAGGCAGGGCCCCCCGGGGAGCTGTTTTTT
NA | TRBJ2-2 | TRBV7-2 | NA | CASSLDIIGELFF | TGTGCCAGCAGCCTGGACATTATCGGGGAGCTGTTTTTT
few | TRBJ1-5 | TRBV6-5 | NA | CASSYGRQNQPQHF | TGTGCCAGCAGTTACGGGCGGCAAAATCAGCCCCAGCATTTT
NA | TRBJ1-2 | TRBV14 | TRBD1 | CASSQASGTVHYGYTF | TGTGCCAGCAGCCAAGCATCCGGGACAGTGCACTATGGCTACACCTTC
NA | TRBJ1-2 | TRBV28 | TRBD1 | CASSLAVDRGHPYGYTF | TGTGCCAGCAGTTTAGCTGTGGACAGGGGCCACCCCTATGGCTACACCTTC
NA | TRBJ2-7 | TRBV7-2 | NA | CASSSGSSLENEQYF | TGTGCCAGCAGCTCCGGGTCCTCTTTGGAGAACGAGCAGTACTTC
NA | TRBJ1-2 | TRBV30 | NA | CAWTTGLSGGYTF | TGTGCCTGGACCACAGGGCTTTCAGGAGGCTACACCTTC
NA | TRBJ2-3 | TRBV9 | NA | CASSVGDTQYF | TGTGCCAGCAGCGTCGGGGATACGCAGTATTTT
NA | TRBJ2-1 | TRBV7-9 | TRBD1 | CASSPMNRGVLNEQFF | TGTGCCAGCAGCCCCATGAACAGGGGAGTACTGAATGAGCAGTTCTTC
NA | TRBJ1-2 | TRBV4-3 | NA | CASSQDPGEAF | TGCGCCAGCAGCCAAGATCCGGGGGAGGCCTTC
NA | TRBJ1-5 | TRBV6-6 | NA | CASSLRGNQPQHF | TGTGCCAGCAGCCTGAGGGGCAATCAGCCCCAGCATTTT